Here is one T cell receptor beta chain with its context. Its antigen is not known. The sample comes from a study of cytomegalovirus exposure and HLA in healthy donors. PCR amplification relied on 60 Vbeta primers (plus 13 Jbeta primers). Only in-frame clones appear in the TCRdb table, and some are missing; sequencing was by immunoSEQ multiplex PCR. The data show some 150,000 clones, around nine tenths seen once. Study conclusions and caveats: It was assumed in the presence/absence analyses that sequencing depth was roughly uniform across donors. Most TCR sequences were uncommon, yet certain public TCRs appeared in many donors.

The TCR originated in a woman aged 25 to 39 in good health and CMV-seronegative. Sequencing was performed on PBMCs.

The CDR3 DNA is TGTGCCAGCAGTTTGCCCCAGGGTAGGAGCTCACCCCTCCACTTT. Its translation is CASSLPQGRSSPLHF. The chain carries TRBV28 and TRBJ1-6, with D possibly being TRBD1 (5 bases). V lost 3 bases, J lost 10 bases, and 16 bases lay in between. Germline assignment: CDR1 MDHEN and CDR2 SYDVKM. This CDR3 has 15 amino acids.